This T cell receptor (beta chain) is from a study of identical twins. This clonotype was found many times. This CDR3 has 13 amino acids. The germline V gene has CDR1 DFQATT and CDR2 SNEGSKA (reference sequence). With V trimmed by 2 bases and J by 2 bases, 0 bases remained unmatched. TCRdb reprocessed the 5' RACE reads via MiXCR and lists one record per CDR3 protein. The sample has 600,000 to 850,000 distinct CDR3 sequences, 18% seen once. Separately, the same data were catalogued under a study of T cells expressing NK-cell markers.

This rearrangement joins TRBV20-1 to TRBJ1-2, with 9 bases that match TRBD1. This clonotype was obtained from a woman between 18 and 29 years old in good health. What was sequenced was PBMCs. The CDR3 reads CSARTGGNYGYTF. Here the CDR3 DNA reads TGCAGTGCTAGAACAGGGGGCAACTATGGCTACACCTTC.